The rows below give T cell receptor beta chains drawn from one sample of a study of OX40 agonist ivuxolimab in advanced cancers. Produced via immunoSEQ multiplex PCR; TCRdb's table is partial and in-frame only. The repertoire holds approximately 6,000 clones, with roughly 70% as singletons. Sequencing was performed on CD4+ or CD8+ T cells sorted from blood, taken in a trial of the OX40 agonist ivuxolimab. These receptors came from an adult with an advanced solid tumor such as melanoma, head and neck, liver or kidney cancer. The CDR3 runs from the conserved cysteine through the conserved F or W.

cdr3_aa	v_call	j_call
CASSFGLINQPQHF	TRBV6-5	TRBJ1-5
CASIPRSTSSGNTIYF	TRBV23-1	TRBJ1-3
CASSIGVLFGTTNTGELFF	TRBV19	TRBJ2-2
CASSISAVSYNEQFF	TRBV19	TRBJ2-1
CASSVDGNPSYEQYF	TRBV9	TRBJ2-7
CASSLRDMRAFF	TRBV7-9	TRBJ1-1
CASSKGQNYNEQFF	TRBV5-6	TRBJ2-1
CASSPPTEEAFF	TRBV4-2	TRBJ1-1
CASSQARVPYNEQFF	TRBV4-1	TRBJ2-1
CASSLSVDTDTQYF	TRBV28	TRBJ2-3
CASSEVAGGPDTQYF	TRBV6-1	TRBJ2-3
CASRPGQGFNEQYF	TRBV6-5	TRBJ2-7
CASSLLSGNTGELFF	TRBV5-1	TRBJ2-2
CASSNGLPQYF	TRBV21-1	TRBJ2-5
CASSQKVAGLAGGLGSDTQYF	TRBV4-3	TRBJ2-3
CASSFDSFTYEQYF	TRBV6-6	TRBJ2-7
CASSPALLGDEQFF	TRBV27	TRBJ2-1
CASSLGYEQYF	TRBV5-4	TRBJ2-7
CASSPHPEREQYF	TRBV4-1	TRBJ2-7
CASTLSSGYYNEQFF	TRBV5-6	TRBJ2-1
CASSLTLTGTSGNTIYF	TRBV4-1	TRBJ1-3
CASSLGGHRREYF	TRBV7-6	TRBJ2-7
CASSYSAGSNQPQHF	TRBV6-6	TRBJ1-5
CASSQDSLRDEQFF	TRBV4-2	TRBJ2-1